This T cell receptor (beta chain) was sequenced during a study of OX40 agonist ivuxolimab in advanced cancers. Study in general: Ivuxolimab is an agonistic anti-OX40 (CD134) antibody, and patients were treated with it. Every patient in dose escalation had hepatocellular carcinoma, melanoma, renal cell or head and neck cancer. Study results and caveats: More expanded clones were found, on average, in CD8+ than in CD4+ T cells.

Libraries were prepared by immunoSEQ multiplex PCR; TCRdb keeps only in-frame clonotypes and omits some of them. The profile covers about 83,000 clones, with about four fifths appearing a single time and roughly 7.3% taken by the ten largest. As for this clone: Its matching antigen is unknown.

The CDR3 contains 15 residues. Per the germline V gene, CDR1 is LNHDA and CDR2 is SQIVND (reference sequence). The ends were cut back, 8 bases at V and 2 bases at J, with 16 bases in the middle. The source material was CD4+ or CD8+ T cells sorted from blood, sampled in a trial of the OX40 agonist ivuxolimab. This TCR was sampled from an adult with an advanced solid tumor such as melanoma, head and neck, liver or kidney cancer. The gene calls are TRBV19 and TRBJ1-5, with D tentatively TRBD1 (6 bases). The CDR3 sequence is CASRQVSGGNQPQHF. The CDR3 DNA follows: TGTGCCAGTCGACAGGTGAGCGGTGGCAATCAGCCCCAGCATTTT.